This T cell receptor beta chain was captured in a study of tumor and adjacent non-tumor tissue in lung cancer. Findings of the study overall: TCR diversity was significantly greater in tumor than normal lung tissue. Top 100 clones took a larger repertoire share in normal lung.

RNA was extracted from bulk tissue without any cell sorting. This non-tumor lung sample came from over 3 cm beyond the tumor edge. A modified ARM-PCR protocol with three rounds of nested PCR amplified TCRbeta. TCRdb reanalysed the multiplex PCR reads using MiXCR and keeps one entry per CDR3 protein. The sample has roughly 49,000 distinct CDR3 sequences, 74% seen once; the top ten hold over 20%. This clonotype was observed once. The target antigen is unknown. Just one base apart from a much larger clone, this may be a read error. The CDR3 runs 16 residues. The germline gives CDR1 KGHDR, CDR2 SFDVKD. Sequencing used distant non-tumor lung tissue. The clonotype originates from a woman in her fifties or sixties with non-small cell lung cancer. This sequence joins TRBV24-1 and TRBJ2-3; 10 bases map to TRBD1. Here the CDR3 DNA reads TGTGCCACCAGTGGCAGACAGGGGGCCGGCACAGATATGCAGTATTTT. Translating it yields CATSGRQGAGTDMQYF.